A single T cell receptor beta chain is shown here with its context. The target antigen is unknown. This sample was taken from a study of cytotoxic CD8 clonotypes in ibrutinib-treated CLL. About the study: Following treatment for a median roughly 12 months, range 6 to 36, response samples were then taken. General study points: Ibrutinib response saw clonality rise, and progression saw it return toward baseline.

Library input was about 1.8 micrograms of DNA from cryopreserved PBMCs. Depths of 1 in 200,000 to 1 in 1 million T cells were the sequencing target. Clones were sequenced by immunoSEQ multiplex PCR, and TCRdb holds only the in-frame ones, with some missing. The table has some 200,000 clones, 70% seen once. Trimming shortened V by 1 base and J by 3 bases, and 12 bases separated the two germline ends. The CDR3 totals 14 residues. Germline CDR1 GTSNPN, CDR2 SVGIG (reference sequence). The sequencing here drew on PBMCs, taken after 12 months of ibrutinib treatment. The chain has TRBV30 and TRBJ1-2, with D possibly TRBD1 on 6 matching bases. The receptor was isolated from a human donor with chronic lymphocytic leukemia. The CDR3 DNA reads TGTGCCTGGAGTGGGCAGGGGCGATACTATGGCTACACCTTC. This gives the protein CAWSGQGRYYGYTF. The whole variable domain, remainder taken from reference TRBV30 and TRBJ1-2, is SQTIHQWPATLVQPVGSPLSLECTVEGTSNPNLYWYRQAAGRGLQLLFYSVGIGQISSEVPQNLSASRPQDRQFILSSKKLLLSDSGFYLCAWSGQGRYYGYTFGSGTRLTVV.